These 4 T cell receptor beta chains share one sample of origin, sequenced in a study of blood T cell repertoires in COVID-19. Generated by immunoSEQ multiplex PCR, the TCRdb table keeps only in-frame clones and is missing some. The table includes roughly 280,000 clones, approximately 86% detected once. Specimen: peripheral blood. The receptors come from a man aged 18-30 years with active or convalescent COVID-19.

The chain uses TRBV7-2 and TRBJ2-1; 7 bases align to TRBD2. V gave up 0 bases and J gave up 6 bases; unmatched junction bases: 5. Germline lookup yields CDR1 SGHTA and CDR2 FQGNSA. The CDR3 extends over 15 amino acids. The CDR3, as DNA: TGTGCCAGCAGCTTAGCAGCGGGATTTTCCAATGAGCAGTTCTTC. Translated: CASSLAAGFSNEQFF.

The CDR3 bases are TGCGCCAGCAGCTTGACAGGGGCAACCGGGGAGCTGTTTTTT. Its translation: CASSLTGATGELFF. V gene TRBV5-1 combines with J gene TRBJ2-2; 7 nucleotides match TRBD1. Looked up from germline, CDR1 is SGHRS and CDR2 is YFSETQ. This CDR3 spans 14 amino acids. V was pared by 1 base and J by 5 bases, with 2 bases of the junction left unmatched.

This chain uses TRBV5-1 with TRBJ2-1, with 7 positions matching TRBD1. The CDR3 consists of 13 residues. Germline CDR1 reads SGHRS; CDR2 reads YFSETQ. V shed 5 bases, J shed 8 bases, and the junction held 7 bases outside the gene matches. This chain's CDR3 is CASRPSTGDEQFF. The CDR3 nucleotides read TGCGCCAGCAGACCTTCTACAGGGGATGAGCAGTTCTTC.

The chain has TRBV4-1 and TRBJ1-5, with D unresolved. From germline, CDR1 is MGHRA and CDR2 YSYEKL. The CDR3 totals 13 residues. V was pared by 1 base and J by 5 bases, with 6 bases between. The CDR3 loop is CASSQARDQPQHF. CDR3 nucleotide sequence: TGCGCCAGCAGCCAAGCCCGGGATCAGCCCCAGCATTTT.